This T cell receptor beta chain stems from a study of OX40 agonist ivuxolimab in advanced cancers. Study-level background: The dose of intravenous ivuxolimab that patients received every 2 weeks ranged from 0.01 to 10 mg/kg. Partial responses were achieved by three patients, of whom one had hepatocellular carcinoma and two had cutaneous melanoma.

TCRdb's copy holds only in-frame clones and misses some; the assay was immunoSEQ multiplex PCR. The sample contains roughly 80,000 clones, 70% to 90% of which appear only once. Germline V gives CDR1 SGHTA, CDR2 FQGNSA. The CDR3 consists of 17 residues. With 2 bases clipped from V and 4 bases from J, the junction kept 11 bases outside the gene matches. Study findings and constraints: Dosing at 0.1 to 3.0 mg/kg was accompanied by clonal expansion of CD4+ and CD8+ blood T cells by week 6. Expanded clones were, on average, more numerous among CD8+ T cells than CD4+.

On this clone: Its antigen is currently unknown.

This TCR was recovered from an adult with an advanced solid tumor such as melanoma, head and neck, liver or kidney cancer. J is TRBJ2-7 and V is TRBV7-2; TRBD2 agrees at 10 bases. The sample consisted of CD4+ or CD8+ T cells sorted from blood, taken in a trial of the OX40 agonist ivuxolimab. The CDR3 bases are TGTGCCAGCAGCTTAATAAGCGGGGGGGCATCTATGTACGAGCAGTACTTC. The encoded protein is CASSLISGGASMYEQYF.